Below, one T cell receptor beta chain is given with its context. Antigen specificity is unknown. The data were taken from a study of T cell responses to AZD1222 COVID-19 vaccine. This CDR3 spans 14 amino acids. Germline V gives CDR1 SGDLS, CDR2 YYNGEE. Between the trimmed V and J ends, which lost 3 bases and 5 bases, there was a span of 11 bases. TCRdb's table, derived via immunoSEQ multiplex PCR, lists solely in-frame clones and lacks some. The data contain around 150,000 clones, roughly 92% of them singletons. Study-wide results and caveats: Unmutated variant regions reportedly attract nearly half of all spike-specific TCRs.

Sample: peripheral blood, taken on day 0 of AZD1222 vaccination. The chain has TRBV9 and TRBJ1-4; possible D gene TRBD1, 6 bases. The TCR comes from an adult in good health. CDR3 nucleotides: TGTGCCAGCAGCGCAGAACAGGGAAATGAAAAACTGTTTTTT. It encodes CASSAEQGNEKLFF.